In its sample, the clone carrying this T cell receptor beta chain was seen a few times. The target antigen is unknown. This entry comes from a study of lung T cells in sarcoidosis with Löfgren's syndrome. Study-wide background: In sarcoidosis, CD4+ T cells accumulate in bronchoalveolar lavage fluid. Löfgren's syndrome patients were the main repertoire analysis focus.

Findings of the study overall: Shared TRAV12-1 and TRBV2 CDR3 motifs were reported across several patients. These T cells were suggested, not shown, to recognize a putative antigen.

With 2 bases removed from V and 8 bases from J, the gap between germline ends came to 12 bases. CDR1 is GTSNPN and CDR2 is SVGIG in the germline V gene (reference sequence). This CDR3 contains 12 residues. Each CDR3 protein is one row after TCRdb ran MiXCR on the reads. Found here are about 19,000 distinct CDR3 sequences, about a fifth of them singletons; the top ten hold roughly 4.3%. V is TRBV30 and J is TRBJ1-2, with D unclear. The sample comprised CD4+ T cells from PBMCs. The TCR comes from a human donor with sarcoidosis (Löfgren's syndrome or another form), or a control subject (not recorded which). CDR3 sequence: CAWSSSIGGYTF. Here the CDR3 DNA reads TGTGCCTGGAGTTCCTCGATCGGGGGCTACACCTTC.